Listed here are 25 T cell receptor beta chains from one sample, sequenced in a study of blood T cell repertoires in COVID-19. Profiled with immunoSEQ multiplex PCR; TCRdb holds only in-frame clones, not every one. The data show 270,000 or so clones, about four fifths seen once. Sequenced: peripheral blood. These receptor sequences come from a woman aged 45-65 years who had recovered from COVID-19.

The CDR3 protein is CASSPSDTQYF. The CDR3 DNA sequence: TGTGCCAGCAGTCCCTCAGATACGCAGTATTTT. The genes are TRBV12-3 or TRBV12-4 and TRBJ2-3; no firm D call. Trimming removed 5 bases at V and 4 bases at J, with 4 bases between. The CDR3 spans 11 residues.

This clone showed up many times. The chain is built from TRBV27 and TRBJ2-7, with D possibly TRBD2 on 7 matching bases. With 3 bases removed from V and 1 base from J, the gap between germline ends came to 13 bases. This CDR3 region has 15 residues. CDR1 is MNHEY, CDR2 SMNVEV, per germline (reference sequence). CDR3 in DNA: TGTGCCAGCAGTTTCGCGGGGGCGCTTTCCTACGAGCAGTACTTC. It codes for CASSFAGALSYEQYF.

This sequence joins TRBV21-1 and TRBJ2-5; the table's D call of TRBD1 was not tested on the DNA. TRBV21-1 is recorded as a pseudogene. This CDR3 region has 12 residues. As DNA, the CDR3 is TGTGCCAGCAGCCAGGGACATGAGACCCAGTACTTC. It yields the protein CASSQGHETQYF.

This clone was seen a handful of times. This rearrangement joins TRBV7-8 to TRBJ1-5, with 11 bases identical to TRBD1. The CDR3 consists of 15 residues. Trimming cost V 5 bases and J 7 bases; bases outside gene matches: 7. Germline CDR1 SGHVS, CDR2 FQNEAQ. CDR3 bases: TGTGCCAGCAGCAAAGGACAGGGGGCTGGACAGCCCCAGCATTTT. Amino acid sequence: CASSKGQGAGQPQHF.

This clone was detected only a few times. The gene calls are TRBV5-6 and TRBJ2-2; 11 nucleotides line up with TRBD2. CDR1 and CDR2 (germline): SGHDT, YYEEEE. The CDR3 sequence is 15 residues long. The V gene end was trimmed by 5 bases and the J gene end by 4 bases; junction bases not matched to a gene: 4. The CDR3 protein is CASRRLAGSTGELFF. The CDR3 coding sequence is TGTGCCAGCAGGAGACTAGCGGGGAGCACCGGGGAGCTGTTTTTT.

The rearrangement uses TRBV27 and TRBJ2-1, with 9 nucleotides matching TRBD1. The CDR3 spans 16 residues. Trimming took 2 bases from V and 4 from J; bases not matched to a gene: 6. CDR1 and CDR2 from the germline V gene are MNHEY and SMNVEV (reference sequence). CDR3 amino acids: CASSLAGTGLYNEQFF. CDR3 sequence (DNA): TGTGCCAGCAGTTTAGCCGGGACAGGGTTATACAATGAGCAGTTCTTC.

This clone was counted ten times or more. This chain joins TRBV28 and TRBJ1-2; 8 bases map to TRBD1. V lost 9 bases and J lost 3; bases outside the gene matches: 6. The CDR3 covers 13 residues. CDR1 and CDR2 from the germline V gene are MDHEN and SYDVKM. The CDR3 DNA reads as TGTGCCAGTAACCCAGGGGGCTACTATGGCTACACCTTC. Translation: CASNPGGYYGYTF.

CDR3 sequence reads: CATRQGPTGELFF. DNA for the CDR3: TGTGCCACCCGACAGGGGCCCACCGGGGAGCTGTTTTTT. This rearrangement joins TRBV24-1 to TRBJ2-2, with 8 bases that match TRBD1. The CDR3 is made up of 13 amino acids. Germline CDR1 and CDR2: KGHDR and SFDVKD. Trimming removed 9 bases from V and 4 bases from J; junction bases left unmatched: 3.

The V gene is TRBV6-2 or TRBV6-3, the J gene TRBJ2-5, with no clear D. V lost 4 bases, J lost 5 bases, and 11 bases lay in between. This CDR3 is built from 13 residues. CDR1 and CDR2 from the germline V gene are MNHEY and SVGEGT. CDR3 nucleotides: TGTGCCAGCAGTTCCCCCCTCCGGGAGACCCAGTACTTC. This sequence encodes CASSSPLRETQYF.

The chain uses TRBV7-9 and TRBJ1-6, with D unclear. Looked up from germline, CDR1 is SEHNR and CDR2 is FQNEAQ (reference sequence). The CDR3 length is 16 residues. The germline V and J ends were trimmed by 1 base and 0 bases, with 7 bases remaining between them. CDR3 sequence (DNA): TGTGCCAGCAGCTTAGAAGGGAGCTCCTATAATTCACCCCTCCACTTT. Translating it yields CASSLEGSSYNSPLHF.

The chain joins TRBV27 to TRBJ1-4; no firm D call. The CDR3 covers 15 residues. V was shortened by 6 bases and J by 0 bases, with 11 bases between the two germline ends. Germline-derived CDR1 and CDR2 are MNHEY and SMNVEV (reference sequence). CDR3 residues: CASRAPYPTNEKLFF. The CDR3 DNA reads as TGTGCCAGCAGAGCCCCATACCCAACTAATGAAAAACTGTTTTTT.

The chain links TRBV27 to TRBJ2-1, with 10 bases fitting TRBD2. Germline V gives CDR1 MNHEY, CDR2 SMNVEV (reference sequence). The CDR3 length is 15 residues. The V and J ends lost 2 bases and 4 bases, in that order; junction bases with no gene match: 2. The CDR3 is CASSLLAGAYNEQFF. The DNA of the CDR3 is TGTGCCAGCAGTTTACTAGCGGGAGCGTACAATGAGCAGTTCTTC.

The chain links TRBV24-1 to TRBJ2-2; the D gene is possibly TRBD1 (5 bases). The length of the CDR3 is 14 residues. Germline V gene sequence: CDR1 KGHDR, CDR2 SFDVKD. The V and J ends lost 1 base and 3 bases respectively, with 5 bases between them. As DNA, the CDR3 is TGTGCCACCAGTGATTTCAGGGACACCGGGGAGCTGTTTTTT. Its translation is CATSDFRDTGELFF.

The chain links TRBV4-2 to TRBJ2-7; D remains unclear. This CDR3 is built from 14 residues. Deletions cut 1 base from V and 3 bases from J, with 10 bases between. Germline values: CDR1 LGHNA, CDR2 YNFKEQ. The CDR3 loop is CASSQVSDNYEQYF. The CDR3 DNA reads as TGTGCCAGCAGCCAAGTGAGCGATAACTACGAGCAGTACTTC.

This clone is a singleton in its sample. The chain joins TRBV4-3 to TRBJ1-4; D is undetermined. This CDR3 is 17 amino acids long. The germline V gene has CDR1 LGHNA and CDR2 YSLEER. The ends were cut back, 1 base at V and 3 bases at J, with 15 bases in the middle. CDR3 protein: CASSQGTPPQPNEKLFF. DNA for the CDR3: TGCGCCAGCAGCCAAGGAACCCCCCCACAGCCTAATGAAAAACTGTTTTTT.

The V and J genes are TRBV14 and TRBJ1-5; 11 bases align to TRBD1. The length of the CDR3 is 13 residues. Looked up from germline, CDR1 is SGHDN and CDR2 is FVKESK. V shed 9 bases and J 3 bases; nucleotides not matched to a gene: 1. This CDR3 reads CARDRGPNQPQHF. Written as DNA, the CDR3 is TGTGCCAGGGACAGGGGGCCCAATCAGCCCCAGCATTTT.

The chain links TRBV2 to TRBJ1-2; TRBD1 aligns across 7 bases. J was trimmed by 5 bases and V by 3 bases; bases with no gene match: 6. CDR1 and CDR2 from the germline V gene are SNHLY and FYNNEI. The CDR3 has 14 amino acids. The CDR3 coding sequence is TGTGCCAGCAGTGAGGCACAGGGGAGGTATGGCTACACCTTC. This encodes CASSEAQGRYGYTF.

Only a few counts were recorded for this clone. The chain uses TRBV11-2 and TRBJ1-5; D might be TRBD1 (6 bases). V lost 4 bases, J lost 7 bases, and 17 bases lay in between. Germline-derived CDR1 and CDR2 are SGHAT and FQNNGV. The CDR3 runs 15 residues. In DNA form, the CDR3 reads TGTGCCAGCAGCTGGGGAGGGGGGAAATGGCAGCCCCAGCATTTT. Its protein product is CASSWGGGKWQPQHF.

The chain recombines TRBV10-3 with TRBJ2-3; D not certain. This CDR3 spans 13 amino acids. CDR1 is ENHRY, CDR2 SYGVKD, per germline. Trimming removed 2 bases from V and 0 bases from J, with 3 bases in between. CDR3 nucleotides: TGTGCCATCAGTGAGGGCAGCACAGATACGCAGTATTTT. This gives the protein CAISEGSTDTQYF.

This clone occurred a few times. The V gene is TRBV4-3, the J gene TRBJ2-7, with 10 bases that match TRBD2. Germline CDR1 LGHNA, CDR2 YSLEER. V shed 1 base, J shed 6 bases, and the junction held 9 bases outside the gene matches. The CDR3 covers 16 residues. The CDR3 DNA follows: TGCGCCAGCAGCCAAGTTTCTAGCGGGAGATCGGTCGAGCAGTACTTC. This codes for CASSQVSSGRSVEQYF.

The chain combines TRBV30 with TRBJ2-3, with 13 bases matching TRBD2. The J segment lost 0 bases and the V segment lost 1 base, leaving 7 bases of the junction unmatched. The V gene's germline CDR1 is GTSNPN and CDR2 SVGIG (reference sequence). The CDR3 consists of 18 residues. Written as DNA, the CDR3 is TGTGCCTGGAGTGGGGGACTAGCGGGAATTTTTAGCACAGATACGCAGTATTTT. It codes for CAWSGGLAGIFSTDTQYF.

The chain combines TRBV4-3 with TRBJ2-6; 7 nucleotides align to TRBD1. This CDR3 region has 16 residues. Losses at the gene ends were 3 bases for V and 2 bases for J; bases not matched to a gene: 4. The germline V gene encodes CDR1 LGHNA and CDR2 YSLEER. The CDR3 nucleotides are TGCGCCAGCAGCCATAATACAGGGGCTGGGGCCAACGTCCTGACTTTC. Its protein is CASSHNTGAGANVLTF.

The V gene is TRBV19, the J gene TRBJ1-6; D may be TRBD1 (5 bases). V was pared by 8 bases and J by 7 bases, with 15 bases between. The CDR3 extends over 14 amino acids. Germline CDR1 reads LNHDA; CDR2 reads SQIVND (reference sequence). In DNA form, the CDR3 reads TGTGCCAGTTCGCCCATACCAGGGAATTCACCCCTCCACTTT. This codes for CASSPIPGNSPLHF.

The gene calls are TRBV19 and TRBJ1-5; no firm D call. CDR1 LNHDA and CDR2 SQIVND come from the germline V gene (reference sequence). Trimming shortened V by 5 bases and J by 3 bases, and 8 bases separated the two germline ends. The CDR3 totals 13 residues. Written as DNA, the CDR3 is TGTGCCAGTAGTTTTACTATCAATCAGCCCCAGCATTTT. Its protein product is CASSFTINQPQHF.

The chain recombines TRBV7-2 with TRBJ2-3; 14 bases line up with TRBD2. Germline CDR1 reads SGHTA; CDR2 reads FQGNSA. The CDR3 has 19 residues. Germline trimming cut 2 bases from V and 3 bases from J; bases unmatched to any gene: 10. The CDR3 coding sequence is TGTGCCAGCAGCTTACGACTAGCGGGAGGGCCGCCCCCGACAGATACGCAGTATTTT. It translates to CASSLRLAGGPPPTDTQYF. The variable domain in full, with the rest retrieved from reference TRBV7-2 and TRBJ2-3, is GAGVSQSPSNKVTEKGKDVELRCDPISGHTALYWYRQSLGQGLEFLIYFQGNSAPDKSGLPSDRFSAERTGGSVSTLTIQRTQQEDSAVYLCASSLRLAGGPPPTDTQYFGPGTRLTVL.